This record covers a single T cell receptor (beta chain). What it binds is not known. The data derive from a study of response to subunit inactivated influenza vaccine. Study outcomes and limitations: New T cells are recruited in small numbers by each seasonal influenza vaccination, according to the authors' suggestion.

From the RT-PCR reads, TCRdb called clonotypes with MiXCR, one entry per CDR3 protein. The sample holds around 570,000 distinct CDR3 sequences, approximately 7.1% seen once. Germline loops: CDR1 SGHDN, CDR2 FVKESK. The CDR3 loop spans 15 amino acids. Trimming took off 0 bases at V and 6 bases at J, with 11 bases between the two ends. The source is a man between 50 and 69 years old who received an inactivated influenza vaccine. The J gene is TRBJ1-4, the V gene TRBV14, with D perhaps TRBD1 (6 bases). The sequencing used PBMCs from blood, collected less than 30 months after vaccination. The CDR3 DNA reads as TGTGCCAGCAGCCAAGATCACAGGGTGGATGAAAAACTGTTTTTT. Translated, it gives CASSQDHRVDEKLFF.